This TCR beta chain was recovered during a study of OX40 agonist ivuxolimab in advanced cancers. This clone has just one count. The CDR3 totals 16 residues. V lost 4 bases to trimming and J lost 5 bases, with 21 bases between them. CDR1 is SGDLS and CDR2 is YYNGEE in the germline V gene. Sequenced by immunoSEQ multiplex PCR; TCRdb stores in-frame clones only, minus some. The repertoire has approximately 89,000 clones, around 90% of them found once; the top ten carry about 0.3%. The rearrangement links TRBV9 to TRBJ1-1; maybe TRBD1 (6 bases). The clonotype originates from an adult with an advanced solid tumor such as melanoma, head and neck, liver or kidney cancer. This specimen was CD4+ or CD8+ T cells sorted from blood, taken in a trial of the OX40 agonist ivuxolimab. CDR3 residues: CASSPDPRGKWTEAFF. For the CDR3, the DNA is TGTGCCAGCAGCCCAGACCCCAGGGGAAAGTGGACTGAAGCTTTCTTT. The full variable domain, in which reference TRBV9 and TRBJ1-1 provide the parts outside the CDR3, is DSGVTQTPKHLITATGQRVTLRCSPRSGDLSVYWYQQSLDQGLQFLIQYYNGEERAKGNILERFSAQQFPDLHSELNLSSLELGDSALYFCASSPDPRGKWTEAFFGQGTRLTVV.